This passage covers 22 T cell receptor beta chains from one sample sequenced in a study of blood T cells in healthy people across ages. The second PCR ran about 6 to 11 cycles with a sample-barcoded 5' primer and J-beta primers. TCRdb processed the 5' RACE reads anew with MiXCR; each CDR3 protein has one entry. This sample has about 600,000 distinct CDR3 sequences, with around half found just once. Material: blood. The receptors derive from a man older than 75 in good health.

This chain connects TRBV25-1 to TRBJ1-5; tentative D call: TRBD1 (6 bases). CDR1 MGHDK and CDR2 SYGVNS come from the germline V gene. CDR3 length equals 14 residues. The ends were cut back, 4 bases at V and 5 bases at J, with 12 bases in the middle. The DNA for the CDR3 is TGTGCCAGCAGTGCCACAGGGCCAGATCAGCCCCAGCATTTT. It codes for CASSATGPDQPQHF.

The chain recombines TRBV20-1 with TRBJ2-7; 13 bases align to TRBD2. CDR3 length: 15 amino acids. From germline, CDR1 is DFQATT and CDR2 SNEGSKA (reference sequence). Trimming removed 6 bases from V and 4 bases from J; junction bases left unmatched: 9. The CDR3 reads CSAPLAGGVQYEQYF. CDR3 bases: TGCAGTGCCCCACTAGCGGGAGGGGTACAATACGAGCAGTACTTC.

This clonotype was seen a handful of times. DNA for the CDR3: TGTGCCAGCAGCTTACCGGCAGGGGGAAACCTCCTCACAGATACGCAGTATTTT. Protein: CASSLPAGGNLLTDTQYF. The chain combines TRBV7-9 with TRBJ2-3; TRBD1 matches at 7 bases. This CDR3 has 18 amino acids. CDR1 and CDR2 (germline): SEHNR, FQNEAQ (reference sequence). The junction had 13 bases not matched to a gene; V was cut back by 2 bases and J by 2 bases.

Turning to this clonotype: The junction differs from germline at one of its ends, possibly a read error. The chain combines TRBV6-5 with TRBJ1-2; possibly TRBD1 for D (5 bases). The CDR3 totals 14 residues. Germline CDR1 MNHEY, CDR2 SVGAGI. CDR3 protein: CASRYSKGLYGHTF. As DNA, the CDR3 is TGTGCCAGCAGATACTCGAAGGGGCTCTATGGCCACACCTTC.

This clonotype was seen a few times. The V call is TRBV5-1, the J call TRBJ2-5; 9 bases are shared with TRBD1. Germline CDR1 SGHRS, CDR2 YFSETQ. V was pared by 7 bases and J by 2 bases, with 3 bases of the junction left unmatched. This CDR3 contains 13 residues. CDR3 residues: CASAGTGQETQYF. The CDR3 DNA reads TGCGCCAGCGCCGGGACAGGGCAAGAGACCCAGTACTTC. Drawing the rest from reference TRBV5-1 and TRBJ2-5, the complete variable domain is KAGVTQTPRYLIKTRGQQVTLSCSPISGHRSVSWYQQTPGQGLQFLFEYFSETQRNKGNFPGRFSGRQFSNSRSEMNVSTLELGDSALYLCASAGTGQETQYFGPGTRLLVL.

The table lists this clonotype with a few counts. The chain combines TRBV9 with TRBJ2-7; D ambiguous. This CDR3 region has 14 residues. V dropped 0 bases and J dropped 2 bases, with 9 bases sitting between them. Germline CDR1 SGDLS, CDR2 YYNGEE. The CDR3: CASSVEDWAYEQYF. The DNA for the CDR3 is TGTGCCAGCAGCGTAGAAGATTGGGCCTACGAGCAGTACTTC.

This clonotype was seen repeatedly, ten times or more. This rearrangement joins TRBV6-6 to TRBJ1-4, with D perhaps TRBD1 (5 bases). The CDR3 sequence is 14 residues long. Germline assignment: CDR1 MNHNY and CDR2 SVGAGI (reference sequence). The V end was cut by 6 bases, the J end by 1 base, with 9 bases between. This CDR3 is CASRFQGTNEKLFF. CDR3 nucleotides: TGTGCCAGCAGATTTCAGGGAACTAATGAAAAACTGTTTTTT.

The chain's CDR3 is CASSIPAGQGAYEQYF. Written as DNA, the CDR3 is TGTGCCAGCAGCATCCCGGCAGGACAGGGAGCCTACGAGCAGTACTTC. The chain is built from TRBV11-2 and TRBJ2-5; TRBD1 matches at 8 bases. Near its end, the DNA agrees better with TRBJ2-7, so the J call may be wrong. This CDR3 is built from 16 residues. Germline CDR1 and CDR2: SGHAT and FQNNGV.

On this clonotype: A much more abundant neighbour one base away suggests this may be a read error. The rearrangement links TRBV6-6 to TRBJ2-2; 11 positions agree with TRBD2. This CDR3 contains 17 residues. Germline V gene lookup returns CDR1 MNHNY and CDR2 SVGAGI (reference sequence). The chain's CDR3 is CVSSRPTGTSGAGELFF. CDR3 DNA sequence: TGTGTCAGCAGTCGGCCTACCGGGACTAGCGGCGCCGGGGAGCTGTTTTTT.

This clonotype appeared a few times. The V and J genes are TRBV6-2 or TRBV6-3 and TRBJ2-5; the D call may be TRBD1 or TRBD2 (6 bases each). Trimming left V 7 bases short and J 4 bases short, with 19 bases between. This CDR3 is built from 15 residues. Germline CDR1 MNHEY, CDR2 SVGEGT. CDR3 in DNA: TGTGCCAGCACCGATCCCTTCGGGGGCGGAGAGACCCAGTACTTC. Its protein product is CASTDPFGGGETQYF.

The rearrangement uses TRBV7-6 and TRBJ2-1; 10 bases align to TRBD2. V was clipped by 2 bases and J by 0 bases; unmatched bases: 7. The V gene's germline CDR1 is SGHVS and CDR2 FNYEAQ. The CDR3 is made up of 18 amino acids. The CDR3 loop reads CASSLFPSGGSSYNEQFF. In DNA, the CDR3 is TGTGCCAGCAGCTTATTCCCTAGCGGGGGTAGCTCCTACAATGAGCAGTTCTTC.

CDR3 in DNA: TGCAGCGTTGAACCGGGGGCTGGCTACAATGAGCAGTTCTTC. Residues: CSVEPGAGYNEQFF. The gene calls are TRBV29-1 and TRBJ2-1, with D perhaps given as TRBD1 or TRBD2 (6 bases each). V shed 2 bases and J shed 3 bases, with 11 bases lying between them. The CDR3 totals 14 residues. CDR1 SQVTM and CDR2 ANQGSEA come from the germline V gene.

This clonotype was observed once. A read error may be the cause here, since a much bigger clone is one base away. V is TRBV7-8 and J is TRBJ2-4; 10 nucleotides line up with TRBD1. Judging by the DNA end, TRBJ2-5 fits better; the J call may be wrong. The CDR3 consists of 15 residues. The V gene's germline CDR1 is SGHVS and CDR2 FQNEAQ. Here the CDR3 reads CASGWTGTGEETQYF. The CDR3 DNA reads TGTGCCAGCGGCTGGACCGGGACAGGGGAAGAGACCCAGTACTTC.

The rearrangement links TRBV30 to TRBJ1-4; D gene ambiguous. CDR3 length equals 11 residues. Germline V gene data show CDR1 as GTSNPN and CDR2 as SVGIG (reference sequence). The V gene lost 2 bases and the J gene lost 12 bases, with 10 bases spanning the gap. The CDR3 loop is CAWSPSLELFF. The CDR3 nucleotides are TGTGCCTGGAGTCCTTCCCTGGAACTGTTTTTT.

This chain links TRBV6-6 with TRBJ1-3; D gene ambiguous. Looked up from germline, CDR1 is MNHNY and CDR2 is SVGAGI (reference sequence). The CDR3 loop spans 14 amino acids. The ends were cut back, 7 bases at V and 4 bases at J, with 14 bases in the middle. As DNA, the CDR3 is TGTGCCAGCACCTTGGGAGAGAGAGGAAACACCATATATTTT. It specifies CASTLGERGNTIYF.

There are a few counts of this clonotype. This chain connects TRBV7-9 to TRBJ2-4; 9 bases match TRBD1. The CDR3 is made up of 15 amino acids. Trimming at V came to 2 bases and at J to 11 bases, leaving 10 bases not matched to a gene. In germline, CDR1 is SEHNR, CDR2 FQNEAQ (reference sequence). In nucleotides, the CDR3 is TGTGCCAGCAGCTTAACTCACACGGACAGGGGCGTTCAGTACTTC. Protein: CASSLTHTDRGVQYF.

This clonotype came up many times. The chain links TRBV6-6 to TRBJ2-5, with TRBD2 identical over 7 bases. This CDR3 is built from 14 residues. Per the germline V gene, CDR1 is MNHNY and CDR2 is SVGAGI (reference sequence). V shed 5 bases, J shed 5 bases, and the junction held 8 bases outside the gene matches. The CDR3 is CASSPGGSGETQYF. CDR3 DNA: TGTGCCAGCAGTCCCGGGGGTAGCGGGGAGACCCAGTACTTC.

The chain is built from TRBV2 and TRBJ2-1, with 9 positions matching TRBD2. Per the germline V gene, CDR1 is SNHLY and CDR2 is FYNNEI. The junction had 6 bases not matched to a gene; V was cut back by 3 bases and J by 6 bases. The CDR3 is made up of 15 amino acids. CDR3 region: CASSDLAGSFNEQFF. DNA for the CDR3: TGTGCCAGCAGTGATCTAGCGGGAAGTTTCAATGAGCAGTTCTTC.

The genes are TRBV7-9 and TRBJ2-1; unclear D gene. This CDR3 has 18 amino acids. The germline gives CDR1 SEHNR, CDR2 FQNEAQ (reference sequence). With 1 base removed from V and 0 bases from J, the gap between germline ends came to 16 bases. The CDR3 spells CASSLDRVFSLSYNEQFF. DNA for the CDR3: TGTGCCAGCAGCTTAGACAGAGTGTTTTCCCTCTCCTACAATGAGCAGTTCTTC.

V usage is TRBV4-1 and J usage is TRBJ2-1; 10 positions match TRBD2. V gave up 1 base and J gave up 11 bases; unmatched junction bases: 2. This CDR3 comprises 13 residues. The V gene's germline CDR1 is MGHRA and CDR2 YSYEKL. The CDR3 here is CASSQVLAGKQFF. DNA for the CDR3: TGCGCCAGCAGCCAAGTACTAGCGGGAAAGCAGTTCTTC.

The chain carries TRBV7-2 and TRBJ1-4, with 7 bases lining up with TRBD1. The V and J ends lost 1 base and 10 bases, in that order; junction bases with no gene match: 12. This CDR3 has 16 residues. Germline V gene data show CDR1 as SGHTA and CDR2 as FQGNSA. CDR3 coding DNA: TGTGCCAGCAGCTTAGAGGTTGGGCAGGGGGACGGAAAACTGTTTTTT. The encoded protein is CASSLEVGQGDGKLFF. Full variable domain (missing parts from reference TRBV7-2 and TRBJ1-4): GAGVSQSPSNKVTEKGKDVELRCDPISGHTALYWYRQSLGQGLEFLIYFQGNSAPDKSGLPSDRFSAERTGGSVSTLTIQRTQQEDSAVYLCASSLEVGQGDGKLFFGSGTQLSVL.

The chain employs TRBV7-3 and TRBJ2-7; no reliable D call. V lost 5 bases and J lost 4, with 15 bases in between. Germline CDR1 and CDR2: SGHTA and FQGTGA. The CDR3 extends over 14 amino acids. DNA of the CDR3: TGTGCCAGCAGCCACGGCCCAGGAGATTACGAGCAGTACTTC. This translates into CASSHGPGDYEQYF.